The sequence of this T cell receptor (beta chain) was determined in a study of blood T cells in healthy people across ages. Study conclusions and caveats: The diversity estimates, figures obtained from one million T cells, were considered underestimates.

The germline V and J ends were trimmed by 0 bases and 8 bases, with 16 bases remaining between them. The CDR3 is 15 amino acids. CDR1 and CDR2 from the germline V gene are LGHNA and YSLEER. A second 7 to 11 cycle PCR used barcoded and J-beta primers. Using its own MiXCR run on the 5' RACE reads, TCRdb lists one record per CDR3 protein. The sample yields around 870,000 distinct CDR3 sequences, less than 35% seen once. As concerns this clonotype: Its specificity is not known.

This chain joins TRBV4-3 and TRBJ1-2; tentative D call: TRBD1 (6 bases). The TCR was taken from a woman over 75 in good health. Sequenced input: blood. The CDR3 is CASSQEQQGGTGYTF. The CDR3, as DNA: TGCGCCAGCAGCCAAGAGCAGCAAGGGGGGACCGGCTACACCTTC.